The T cell receptor beta chain described here comes from a study of shared clonotypes between healthy human individuals. Notes on the study in general: Researchers sampled only blood; tissue repertoires likely differ. Some naive CD4 clonotypes, 5% to 5.5%, turned up in common across a few donors.

In regard to this clone: The antigen is unknown.

At a deep level, the assay was run. Using immunoSEQ multiplex PCR, the repertoire was profiled, and TCRdb retains in-frame clones only, with some absent. This sample has under 2,500,000 clones, with 90% to 96% found just once. The germline V gene has CDR1 SGHTA and CDR2 FQGNSA. The CDR3 is made up of 15 amino acids. J lost 10 bases, V lost 4 bases, and 7 bases had no gene match. This chain links TRBV7-2 with TRBJ2-1; 13 bases fit TRBD2. The source material was naive CD4+ T cells sorted from blood. Subset: CD45RA+ positively selected. The origin of this receptor is a man in his late teens or twenties in good health. As DNA, the CDR3 is TGTGCCAGCAGCTCACTAGCGGGGGGGCCAGACGAGCAGTTCTTC. Amino acid sequence: CASSSLAGGPDEQFF.